These 8 T cell receptor beta chains came from one sample sequenced in a study of shared clonotypes between healthy human individuals (dated by TCRdb to 2020 to 2022). Library creation used the immunoSEQ multiplex PCR assay. The source is immuneACCESS, and TCRdb retained only in-frame sequences with V and J called. Part of the clones is not carried over; for the studies checked, unresolved V genes explain less than half of this, and the remainder is unexplained. This sample is represented by around 1.6 million clones; 95% to 99% of them were singletons. About 0.42% of the sample belongs to the ten largest clones. Source material: naive CD4+ T cells sorted from blood. The sample's cell subset or site label, decoded: CD45RA+ positively selected. These receptors were obtained from a man in his thirties or forties in good health.

This chain connects TRBV9 to TRBJ2-3, with TRBD1 identical over 11 bases. Losses at the gene ends were 3 bases for V and 6 bases for J; bases not matched to a gene: 15. Germline assignment: CDR1 SGDLS and CDR2 YYNGEE. The CDR3 sequence is 18 residues long. The CDR3 sequence: CASSDLLWGQGESDTQYF. CDR3 bases: TGTGCCAGCAGCGATCTCCTTTGGGGACAGGGGGAATCGGATACGCAGTATTTT.

The chain recombines TRBV6-1 with TRBJ2-5, with TRBD1 as a possible D gene (6 bases). Trimming removed 8 bases from V and 3 bases from J, with 13 bases in between. CDR1 and CDR2 (germline): MNHNS, SASEGT. The CDR3 sequence is 13 residues long. CDR3 in amino acids: CASVRGPEETQYF. The CDR3 DNA sequence: TGTGCCAGCGTCAGGGGACCCGAAGAGACCCAGTACTTC.

This chain connects TRBV6-6 to TRBJ2-7, with 9 bases fitting TRBD2. Losses at the gene ends were 2 bases for V and 5 bases for J; bases not matched to a gene: 10. The V gene's germline CDR1 is MNHNY and CDR2 SVGAGI (reference sequence). This CDR3 has 16 residues. The CDR3 is CASSYIFGTSRNEQYF. The CDR3 bases are TGTGCCAGCAGTTACATCTTCGGGACTAGCAGAAACGAGCAGTACTTC.

The CDR3 bases are TGTGCCAGCAGTCCACAGGGGGCGCTTGGTCATGGCTACACCTTC. Protein product: CASSPQGALGHGYTF. The chain has TRBV6-5 and TRBJ1-2; 9 bases fit TRBD1. CDR3 size: 15 residues. Germline lookup yields CDR1 MNHEY and CDR2 SVGAGI. V lost 5 bases and J lost 6; bases outside the gene matches: 10.

V usage is TRBV5-4 and J usage is TRBJ2-3, with a possible D match to TRBD2 (6 bases). Germline-derived CDR1 and CDR2 are SGHNT and YYREEE (reference sequence). Between the trimmed V and J ends, which lost 5 bases and 0 bases, there was a span of 13 bases. The CDR3 covers 15 residues. CDR3 in amino acids: CASRSGLTSTDTQYF. CDR3 DNA: TGTGCCAGCAGATCCGGACTAACCAGCACAGATACGCAGTATTTT.

V usage is TRBV5-4 and J usage is TRBJ2-1; 11 bases are shared with TRBD1. Losses at the gene ends were 3 bases for V and 4 bases for J; bases not matched to a gene: 6. Germline assignment: CDR1 SGHNT and CDR2 YYREEE (reference sequence). The CDR3 spans 16 residues. This CDR3 is CASSSGQGDRYNEQFF. The CDR3 DNA follows: TGTGCCAGCAGCTCGGGACAGGGGGATCGATACAATGAGCAGTTCTTC. The full variable domain, rest sourced from reference TRBV5-4 and TRBJ2-1, is ETGVTQSPTHLIKTRGQQVTLRCSSQSGHNTVSWYQQALGQGPQFIFQYYREEENGRGNFPPRFSGLQFPNYSSELNVNALELDDSALYLCASSSGQGDRYNEQFFGPGTRLTVL.

This chain links TRBV7-2 with TRBJ2-3; D may match TRBD1 or TRBD2 (5 bases each). The V and J ends lost 2 bases and 3 bases respectively, with 9 bases between them. In germline, CDR1 is SGHTA, CDR2 FQGNSA. CDR3 length: 14 residues. CDR3 in amino acids: CASSLKGSTDTQYF. The CDR3 DNA sequence: TGTGCCAGCAGCTTAAAGGGGAGTACAGATACGCAGTATTTT.

The J gene is TRBJ2-2, the V gene TRBV21-1; the DNA was not used to check the table's D call, TRBD1. TRBV21-1 is an annotated pseudogene. The CDR3 extends over 14 amino acids. The CDR3 nucleotides read TGTGCCAGCCCCGGGACAGAGACCGCCGGGGAGCTGTTTTTT. The encoded protein is CASPGTETAGELFF.